Shown below are 11 T cell receptor beta chains from a single sample sequenced in a study of blood T cell repertoires in COVID-19. TCRdb's table, derived via immunoSEQ multiplex PCR, lists solely in-frame clones and lacks some. Of a few hundred thousand clones in the sample, just under 85% were seen once. The sample taken for sequencing was peripheral blood. The receptors derive from a woman aged 45-59 years with active or convalescent COVID-19.

This clone was picked up a small number of times. The chain joins TRBV11-3 to TRBJ2-1, with D possibly matching TRBD2 (5 bases). The germline V gene encodes CDR1 SGHNT and CDR2 YENEEA. The V end was cut by 5 bases, the J end by 4 bases, with 18 bases between. CDR3 length equals 16 residues. CDR3 nucleotides: TGTGCCAGCAGCCTTAGCCCGGGAATGGGATACAATGAGCAGTTCTTC. As protein: CASSLSPGMGYNEQFF.

The chain joins TRBV5-1 to TRBJ2-3; D unclear. CDR3 length equals 15 residues. The V end lost 4 bases, the J end lost 1 base, and 13 bases lay between the germline ends. Germline V gene sequence: CDR1 SGHRS, CDR2 YFSETQ. The CDR3 nucleotides read TGCGCCAGCAGCATACTCCCCCGAGGCACAGATACGCAGTATTTT. As protein: CASSILPRGTDTQYF.

The V call is TRBV2, the J call TRBJ1-1; no definite D call. CDR3 length equals 13 residues. The germline V gene has CDR1 SNHLY and CDR2 FYNNEI. Trimming took off 6 bases at V and 5 bases at J, with 13 bases between the two ends. The CDR3 bases are TGTGCCAGCAGGTTGGGGAGGGAGACTGAAGCTTTCTTT. Its translation is CASRLGRETEAFF.

The V gene is TRBV6-1, the J gene TRBJ1-2; D gene uncertain. Germline V CDR1 and CDR2: MNHNS, SASEGT. The ends were cut back, 3 bases at V and 8 bases at J, with 10 bases in the middle. This CDR3 has 12 residues. CDR3 sequence reads: CASSDTIGGYTF. The CDR3 DNA is TGTGCCAGCAGTGACACAATTGGCGGCTACACCTTC.

This chain connects TRBV7-9 to TRBJ2-1; 8 bases agree with TRBD2. V gave up 4 bases and J gave up 6 bases; unmatched junction bases: 8. Germline V CDR1 and CDR2: SEHNR, FQNEAQ (reference sequence). This CDR3 region has 15 residues. The CDR3 nucleotides read TGTGCCAGCAGCTCCGTAGCGGGAAGGCGCAATGAGCAGTTCTTC. Translated: CASSSVAGRRNEQFF.

The V call is TRBV7-2, the J call TRBJ2-1; 8 nucleotides line up with TRBD2. The CDR3 has 15 residues. The V gene's germline CDR1 is SGHTA and CDR2 FQGNSA. Germline trimming cut 5 bases from V and 4 bases from J; bases unmatched to any gene: 7. The CDR3 bases are TGTGCCAGCAGCCGTAGAGTAGCGGGGTACAATGAGCAGTTCTTC. The encoded protein is CASSRRVAGYNEQFF. Variable domain in full (rest from reference TRBV7-2 and TRBJ2-1): GAGVSQSPSNKVTEKGKDVELRCDPISGHTALYWYRQSLGQGLEFLIYFQGNSAPDKSGLPSDRFSAERTGGSVSTLTIQRTQQEDSAVYLCASSRRVAGYNEQFFGPGTRLTVL.

The V gene is TRBV29-1, the J gene TRBJ1-2; TRBD1 matches at 10 bases. The CDR3 totals 14 residues. Germline CDR1 SQVTM, CDR2 ANQGSEA. The junction had 6 bases not matched to a gene; V was cut back by 1 base and J by 7 bases. This CDR3 is CSVEGGTGALGYTF. The CDR3 coding sequence is TGCAGCGTTGAAGGCGGGACAGGGGCCCTTGGCTACACCTTC.

The chain uses TRBV3-1 (or the pseudogene TRBV3-2) and TRBJ1-1; TRBD1 agrees at 7 bases. In germline, CDR1 is LGHDT, CDR2 YNNKEL (reference sequence). V shed 4 bases, J shed 5 bases, and the junction held 10 bases outside the gene matches. CDR3 length: 15 amino acids. DNA of the CDR3: TGTGCCAGCAGCCCGCTCGACAGGGCGGGGACTGAAGCTTTCTTT. The encoded protein is CASSPLDRAGTEAFF.

This clone occurred a few times. V usage is TRBV19 and J usage is TRBJ1-2, with 7 nucleotides matching TRBD1. Germline V CDR1 and CDR2: LNHDA, SQIVND (reference sequence). J lost 4 bases, V lost 6 bases, and 17 bases had no gene match. The length of the CDR3 is 17 residues. CDR3 region: CASRTAARDSFFYGYTF. For the CDR3, the DNA is TGTGCCAGTAGAACGGCTGCCCGGGACAGCTTTTTCTATGGCTACACCTTC.

This rearrangement joins TRBV11-1 to TRBJ2-7; no firm D call. Trimming cost V 4 bases and J 7 bases, with 14 bases left between them. CDR1 SGHAT and CDR2 FQDESV come from the germline V gene (reference sequence). The CDR3 extends over 13 amino acids. Here the CDR3 reads CASSSLSRSEQYF. For the CDR3, the DNA is TGTGCCAGCAGCTCTCTCAGTAGGAGTGAGCAGTACTTC.

V is TRBV5-1 and J is TRBJ2-5; D may be TRBD2 (5 bases). CDR3 length equals 16 residues. CDR1 and CDR2 (germline): SGHRS, YFSETQ. Trimming cost V 4 bases and J 5 bases, with 21 bases left between them. This CDR3 is CASSPSQSARVETQYF. The CDR3 DNA follows: TGCGCCAGCAGCCCTAGCCAGTCCGCCCGAGTGGAGACCCAGTACTTC.